This is a list of T cell receptor beta chains from one sample in a study of read filtering for tumor transcriptome and immune sequencing. TCRdb processed the reads anew with MiXCR; each CDR3 protein has one entry. In the table there are fewer than 90,000 distinct CDR3 sequences, around an eighth of which are singletons. Sequenced: a population of CD138-negative cells sorted from bone marrow. These receptors were obtained from a donor at least 40 years old with multiple myeloma. CDR3s include the opening cysteine and the closing phenylalanine or tryptophan. A D gene is named only where the DNA matches it firmly. The listing skips clone size in some rows; elsewhere it reads once, few, many or a size class.

d_gene	len	v_gene	abundance	j_gene	CDR3aa	CDR3nt
.	14	TRBV15	many	TRBJ2-1	CATSSSLSSGEQFF	TGTGCCACCAGCAGTTCCTTAAGCTCAGGGGAGCAGTTCTTC
.	14	TRBV5-1	many	TRBJ1-4	CASSLFEANEKLFF	TGCGCCAGCAGCTTGTTCGAGGCTAATGAAAAACTGTTTTTT
TRBD2	15	TRBV5-1	many	TRBJ2-1	CASSATSGSPNEQFF	TGCGCCAGCAGCGCGACTAGCGGGAGCCCCAATGAGCAGTTCTTC
TRBD1	14	TRBV24-1	.	TRBJ1-1	CATRETGGNTEAFF	TGTGCCACGCGAGAGACAGGGGGAAACACTGAAGCTTTCTTT
.	15	TRBV19	many	TRBJ2-3	CASSIPGASTDTQYF	TGTGCCAGTAGTATTCCAGGGGCTAGCACAGATACGCAGTATTTT
TRBD2	15	TRBV28	.	TRBJ2-7	CASSLGSAGGGDSHF	TGTGCCAGCAGTTTAGGGTCGGCGGGAGGGGGCGACAGTCACTTC
.	16	TRBV7-9	many	TRBJ2-5	CASSLSFSIIGETQYF	TGTGCCAGCAGCTTATCGTTTTCGATAATTGGGGAGACCCAGTACTTC
.	13	TRBV11-2	many	TRBJ2-7	CASRQGLSYEQYF	TGTGCCAGCAGGCAGGGGTTATCCTACGAGCAGTACTTC
TRBD1	14	TRBV6-5	many	TRBJ1-1	CASSYSYRGTEAFF	TGTGCCAGCAGTTACTCTTACAGGGGCACTGAAGCTTTCTTT
TRBD1	14	TRBV7-9	many	TRBJ2-2	CASTLGDRPGELFF	TGTGCCAGCACCTTAGGGGACAGGCCCGGGGAGCTGTTTTTT
.	13	TRBV12-3/TRBV12-4	.	TRBJ1-1	CASSLLSLEEAFF	TGTGCCAGCAGTTTACTTAGCCTTGAGGAAGCTTTCTTT
.	16	TRBV29-1	.	TRBJ2-1	CSVEDHRASSYNEQFF	TGCAGCGTTGAAGATCATCGCGCGAGCTCCTACAATGAGCAGTTCTTC
.	13	TRBV11-2	many	TRBJ2-7	CASSPDRNYEQYF	TGTGCCAGCAGCCCCGACAGAAACTACGAGCAGTACTTC
.	11	TRBV20-1	many	TRBJ2-7	CSARQGYEQYF	TGCAGTGCTAGACAGGGGTACGAGCAGTACTTC
TRBD1	15	TRBV28	many	TRBJ2-7	CASSIGQVGSYEQYF	TGTGCCAGCAGTATAGGACAGGTTGGGTCCTACGAGCAGTACTTC